One and the same sample provided the 22 T cell receptor beta chains below, sequenced in a study of T-cell reconstitution after alpha-beta-depleted transplantation in children. During its preparation, the TCRbeta library received unique molecular identifiers. TCRdb independently ran MiXCR on the PCR reads; one entry per CDR3 protein. The sample yields some 300,000 distinct CDR3 sequences, 10% seen once. Sequenced material: PBMCs from the stem cell graft donor, taken from the stem cell graft. The receptors come from a human donor who donated a stem cell graft to a child with acute lymphoblastic leukemia.

The rearrangement joins TRBV3-1 to TRBJ2-2, with 9 nucleotides matching TRBD2. Germline V CDR1 and CDR2: LGHDT, YNNKEL (reference sequence). The length of the CDR3 is 17 residues. V was clipped by 0 bases and J by 6 bases; unmatched bases: 8. The CDR3: CASSQEEGLAGPGELFF. DNA of the CDR3: TGTGCCAGCAGCCAAGAGGAGGGACTAGCAGGCCCCGGGGAGCTGTTTTTT. Combining the CDR3 with reference TRBV3-1 and TRBJ2-2 gives the whole variable domain DTAVSQTPKYLVTQMGNDKSIKCEQNLGHDTMYWYKQDSKKFLKIMFSYNNKELIINETVPNRFSPKSPDKAHLNLHINSLELGDSAVYFCASSQEEGLAGPGELFFGEGSRLTVL.

This clonotype was picked up a small number of times. This chain joins TRBV10-3 and TRBJ2-2, with 7 bases aligning to TRBD1. V shed 0 bases, J shed 3 bases, and the junction held 7 bases outside the gene matches. Germline CDR1 is ENHRY and CDR2 is SYGVKD. The CDR3 runs 17 residues. In DNA form, the CDR3 reads TGTGCCATCAGTGAGTCGTACTTAGACAGGGACACCGGGGAGCTGTTTTTT. This translates into CAISESYLDRDTGELFF.

This clonotype was counted between two and nine times. V is TRBV18 and J is TRBJ2-7, with a possible D match to TRBD1 (5 bases). Germline loops: CDR1 KGHSH, CDR2 LQKENI. The germline V and J ends were trimmed by 1 base and 5 bases, with 12 bases remaining between them. The CDR3 contains 14 residues. As DNA, the CDR3 is TGTGCCAGCTCACCACGGGTGGGCAGGGACGAGCAGTACTTC. Its translation is CASSPRVGRDEQYF. Complete variable domain (other parts from reference TRBV18 and TRBJ2-7): NAGVMQNPRHLVRRRGQEARLRCSPMKGHSHVYWYRQLPEEGLKFMVYLQKENIIDESGMPKERFSAEFPKEGPSILRIQQVVRGDSAAYFCASSPRVGRDEQYFGPGTRLTVT.

The V gene is TRBV4-1, the J gene TRBJ1-1; possible D gene TRBD1, 6 bases. Trimming left V 1 base short and J 5 bases short, with 11 bases between. Germline loops: CDR1 MGHRA, CDR2 YSYEKL. The CDR3 is made up of 14 amino acids. The CDR3 is CASSQGYRDTEAFF. DNA of the CDR3: TGCGCCAGCAGCCAAGGTTACAGGGATACTGAAGCTTTCTTT.

This clonotype was observed a single time. It may be a read error: a sequence one base away is much more abundant. The CDR3 loop is CTSQDRASEQYF. The CDR3 region has the DNA TGTACCAGCCAGGACAGGGCTTCCGAGCAGTACTTC. The chain carries TRBV27 and TRBJ2-7, with 8 bases fitting TRBD1. The length of the CDR3 is 12 residues. The germline V gene encodes CDR1 MNHEY and CDR2 SMNVEV (reference sequence).

This clonotype was detected many times. This chain joins TRBV11-2 and TRBJ2-5, with 7 bases aligning to TRBD1. Germline values: CDR1 SGHAT, CDR2 FQNNGV. With V trimmed by 4 bases and J by 5 bases, 7 bases remained unmatched. This CDR3 has 14 amino acids. The CDR3 bases are TGTGCCAGCAGCTCCCAGGGGGTTTGGGAGACCCAGTACTTC. Translated, it gives CASSSQGVWETQYF.

The chain combines TRBV5-1 with TRBJ2-2; D uncertain. The V end was cut by 2 bases, the J end by 6 bases, with 8 bases between. The germline V gene encodes CDR1 SGHRS and CDR2 YFSETQ. This CDR3 is built from 13 residues. The CDR3 DNA follows: TGCGCCAGCAGCTTTAATGTGGCCGGGGAGCTGTTTTTT. Translation gives CASSFNVAGELFF.

The V gene is TRBV3-1, the J gene TRBJ2-7; no reliable D call. Germline-derived CDR1 and CDR2 are LGHDT and YNNKEL (reference sequence). This CDR3 is built from 15 residues. V dropped 0 bases and J dropped 4 bases, with 13 bases sitting between them. The CDR3 here is CASSQEAAVFYEQYF. CDR3 in DNA: TGTGCCAGCAGCCAAGAGGCGGCAGTCTTTTACGAGCAGTACTTC.

This clonotype was recorded at least ten times. The genes are TRBV4-1 and TRBJ2-7; D is undetermined. V dropped 1 base and J dropped 2 bases, with 6 bases sitting between them. Germline V gives CDR1 MGHRA, CDR2 YSYEKL. This CDR3 has 13 residues. Here the CDR3 DNA reads TGCGCCAGCAGCCAAGGTCTGGCCTACGAGCAGTACTTC. The encoded protein is CASSQGLAYEQYF.

This clonotype came up a few times. The chain recombines TRBV27 with TRBJ2-7, with TRBD1 identical over 9 bases. The junction had 10 bases not matched to a gene; V was cut back by 5 bases and J by 2 bases. This CDR3 comprises 16 residues. Germline V gives CDR1 MNHEY, CDR2 SMNVEV (reference sequence). Here the CDR3 reads CASSPRTGAGTYEQYF. The CDR3 DNA reads TGTGCCAGCAGTCCCCGGACAGGGGCAGGCACCTACGAGCAGTACTTC.

This clonotype has just a few counts. The V call is TRBV7-9, the J call TRBJ1-3; 11 nucleotides agree with TRBD1. The CDR3 loop spans 16 amino acids. The trim removed 5 bases at V and 3 bases at J, leaving 6 bases unmatched. CDR1 SEHNR and CDR2 FQNEAQ come from the germline V gene (reference sequence). CDR3 DNA sequence: TGTGCCAGCAGCCCCGGGACAGGGGGTATTGGAAACACCATATATTTT. Encoded protein: CASSPGTGGIGNTIYF.

This clonotype was counted many times. The V and J genes are TRBV5-1 and TRBJ2-3; TRBD1 aligns across 7 bases. The V gene end was trimmed by 4 bases and the J gene end by 3 bases; junction bases not matched to a gene: 11. The CDR3 runs 16 residues. Germline lookup yields CDR1 SGHRS and CDR2 YFSETQ. The CDR3 spells CASSDHDRVGTDTQYF. Written as DNA, the CDR3 is TGCGCCAGCAGCGACCACGACAGGGTTGGTACAGATACGCAGTATTTT. Combining the CDR3 with reference TRBV5-1 and TRBJ2-3 gives the whole variable domain KAGVTQTPRYLIKTRGQQVTLSCSPISGHRSVSWYQQTPGQGLQFLFEYFSETQRNKGNFPGRFSGRQFSNSRSEMNVSTLELGDSALYLCASSDHDRVGTDTQYFGPGTRLTVL.

V gene TRBV10-3 combines with J gene TRBJ2-2; D is uncertain. This CDR3 spans 10 amino acids. Trimming removed 7 bases from V and 7 bases from J, with 4 bases in between. The germline V gene has CDR1 ENHRY and CDR2 SYGVKD. For the CDR3, the DNA is TGTGCCATCAACGACGGGGAGCTGTTTTTT. Amino acid sequence: CAINDGELFF.

This clonotype was found many times. V is TRBV9 and J is TRBJ2-1, with 8 bases identical to TRBD1. After removal of 0 bases from V and 4 bases from J, the junction contained 3 bases not matched to a gene. The CDR3 has 15 residues. Germline V lookup: CDR1 SGDLS, CDR2 YYNGEE. The CDR3 nucleotides are TGTGCCAGCAGCGTAGCAGGGACAGGATACAATGAGCAGTTCTTC. It yields the protein CASSVAGTGYNEQFF.

In this sample, this clonotype turned up many times. The gene calls are TRBV20-1 and TRBJ1-1, with D possibly TRBD1 on 5 matching bases. Germline V gene lookup returns CDR1 DFQATT and CDR2 SNEGSKA (reference sequence). This CDR3 has 17 amino acids. V was trimmed by 3 bases and J by 0 bases, leaving 20 bases between them. CDR3 sequence: CSASHQGLNSMNTEAFF. CDR3 sequence (DNA): TGCAGTGCTAGTCACCAGGGCCTCAATTCTATGAACACTGAAGCTTTCTTT.

This clonotype was counted between two and nine times. The chain couples TRBV19 to TRBJ2-2; TRBD2 matches 14 bases. The CDR3 sequence is 17 residues long. The J segment lost 4 bases and the V segment lost 7 bases, leaving 8 bases of the junction unmatched. In germline, CDR1 is LNHDA, CDR2 SQIVND (reference sequence). CDR3 DNA sequence: TGTGCCAGTAAGGCGGGACTAGCGGGAGCGGGCACCGGGGAGCTGTTTTTT. This codes for CASKAGLAGAGTGELFF.

With regard to this clonotype: With a much larger clone just one base away, this may be a read error. V gene TRBV6-5 combines with J gene TRBJ2-3; D may be TRBD1 or TRBD2 (5 bases each). Per germline, CDR1 MNHEY and CDR2 SVGAGI. The CDR3 contains 15 residues. Trimming removed 4 bases at V and 1 base at J, with 12 bases between. The CDR3 nucleotides read TGTGCCAGCAGTTCCCGGGACGGCCGCACAGATACGCAGTATTTT. This gives the protein CASSSRDGRTDTQYF.

This clonotype was detected a few times. One end of the junction does not line up with germline, which may come from a read error. The chain is built from TRBV7-7 and TRBJ2-5, with 12 bases aligning to TRBD2. Germline loops: CDR1 SSHAT, CDR2 FNYEAQ (reference sequence). This CDR3 has 15 amino acids. CDR3 loop: CASSQTSGSQETQYF. The CDR3 nucleotides read TGTGCTAGCAGTCAGACTAGCGGGAGCCAAGAGACCCAGTACTTC.

The chain links TRBV7-2 to TRBJ2-7; D remains unclear. Germline values: CDR1 SGHTA, CDR2 FQGNSA. The CDR3 length is 14 residues. V gave up 1 base and J gave up 2 bases, with 9 bases separating them. The CDR3 nucleotides are TGTGCCAGCAGCTTAGTGACTTGGACCTACGAGCAGTACTTC. Translated, it gives CASSLVTWTYEQYF. The variable domain in full, completed from reference TRBV7-2 and TRBJ2-7, reads GAGVSQSPSNKVTEKGKDVELRCDPISGHTALYWYRQSLGQGLEFLIYFQGNSAPDKSGLPSDRFSAERTGGSVSTLTIQRTQQEDSAVYLCASSLVTWTYEQYFGPGTRLTVT.

This clonotype has only a few counts. This rearrangement joins TRBV5-5 to TRBJ1-4; D perhaps matches TRBD1 (5 bases). This CDR3 comprises 14 residues. V gave up 4 bases and J gave up 3 bases, with 10 bases separating them. Germline CDR1 and CDR2: SGHKS and YYEKEE (reference sequence). CDR3 region: CASSLGDANEKLFF. Written as DNA, the CDR3 is TGTGCCAGCAGCCTGGGGGACGCTAATGAAAAACTGTTTTTT.

This clonotype was found many times. Here the CDR3 DNA reads TGTGCCAGCAGTAGGGGTAACACTGAAGCTTTCTTT. Translating it yields CASSRGNTEAFF. The genes are TRBV27 and TRBJ1-1; D may be TRBD1 (5 bases). Deletions cut 5 bases from V and 2 bases from J, with 6 bases between. Germline V CDR1 and CDR2: MNHEY, SMNVEV (reference sequence). The CDR3 runs to 12 residues.

This clonotype was observed a few times. The chain combines TRBV10-3 with TRBJ2-1; 11 nucleotides line up with TRBD2. Losses at the gene ends were 8 bases for V and 10 bases for J; bases not matched to a gene: 10. The CDR3 contains 14 residues. CDR1 is ENHRY, CDR2 SYGVKD, per germline. CDR3: CAIRNLAGGGEQFF. The DNA for the CDR3 is TGTGCCATCCGAAACCTAGCGGGAGGAGGGGAGCAGTTCTTC.